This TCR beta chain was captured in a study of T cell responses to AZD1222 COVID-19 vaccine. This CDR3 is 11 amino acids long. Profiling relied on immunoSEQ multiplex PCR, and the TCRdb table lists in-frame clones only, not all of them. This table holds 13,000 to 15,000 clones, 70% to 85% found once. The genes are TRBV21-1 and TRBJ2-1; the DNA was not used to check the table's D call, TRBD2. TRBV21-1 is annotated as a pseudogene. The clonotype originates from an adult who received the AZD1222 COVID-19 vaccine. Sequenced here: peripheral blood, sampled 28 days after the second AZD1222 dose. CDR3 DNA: TGTGCCAGCAGGGGAGTTAATGAGCAGTTCTTC. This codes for CASRGVNEQFF.